Presented here are 14 T cell receptor beta chains from one specimen sequenced in a study of CD4 T cells in relation to SARS-CoV-2 and coronaviruses. The repertoire was sequenced with immunoSEQ multiplex PCR; TCRdb's copy has only in-frame clones and lacks some. The sample lists roughly 24,000 clones, over 70% occurring once. No antigen has been identified for these receptors. Before the COVID-19 pandemic, during about 2010-2018, CD4+ T cells were taken from unexposed donors. The cells were cultured for 10 days before CD4+ T cells were isolated. The sample was CD4+ T cells from PBMCs, cultured in vitro. The origin of the receptors is a human donor in good health.

This chain joins TRBV7-9 and TRBJ2-1; 7 positions match TRBD1. There are 16 residues in the CDR3. Unmatched junction bases numbered 10, after V lost 5 bases and J lost 3 bases. The germline V gene has CDR1 SEHNR and CDR2 FQNEAQ (reference sequence). This chain's CDR3 is CASSTGTVRFYNEQFF. The CDR3 DNA sequence: TGTGCCAGCAGCACCGGGACAGTTCGTTTCTACAATGAGCAGTTCTTC.

This rearrangement joins TRBV6-1 to TRBJ2-6, with D unclear. The CDR3 sequence is 15 residues long. CDR1 MNHNS and CDR2 SASEGT come from the germline V gene. V was trimmed by 3 bases and J by 0 bases, leaving 6 bases between them. The CDR3 coding sequence is TGTGCCAGCAGTGATAGCCCCTCTGGGGCCAACGTCCTGACTTTC. This translates into CASSDSPSGANVLTF.

The chain recombines TRBV10-3 with TRBJ1-5, with D maybe TRBD1 (6 bases). Trimming shortened V by 9 bases and J by 4 bases, and 10 bases separated the two germline ends. CDR3 size: 12 residues. Germline CDR1 and CDR2: ENHRY and SYGVKD. The CDR3 here is CAIQGGNQPQHF. CDR3 bases: TGTGCCATTCAAGGGGGTAATCAGCCCCAGCATTTT.

The chain carries TRBV6-6 and TRBJ1-2; D remains unclear. The germline gives CDR1 MNHNY, CDR2 SVGAGI (reference sequence). V lost 0 bases and J lost 6, with 17 bases in between. The CDR3 has 16 amino acids. The CDR3 DNA follows: TGTGCCAGCAGTTACTCGAAGCCTGGGGATGAGAATGGCTACACCTTC. It codes for CASSYSKPGDENGYTF.

The V and J genes are TRBV9 and TRBJ2-3; D possibly uses TRBD1 or TRBD2 (5 bases each). V lost 5 bases to trimming and J lost 0 bases, with 16 bases between them. The CDR3 covers 16 residues. The germline V gene encodes CDR1 SGDLS and CDR2 YYNGEE. CDR3 region: CASSQGPGSSTDTQYF. The CDR3 bases are TGTGCCAGCAGTCAGGGCCCGGGATCTAGCACAGATACGCAGTATTTT.

This clone was recorded a few times. The gene calls are TRBV7-9 and TRBJ1-1; no firm D call. CDR3 length equals 14 residues. With 0 bases removed from V and 2 bases from J, the gap between germline ends came to 7 bases. Germline loops: CDR1 SEHNR, CDR2 FQNEAQ (reference sequence). CDR3 amino acids: CASSLAMENTEAFF. CDR3 coding DNA: TGTGCCAGCAGCTTAGCGATGGAAAACACTGAAGCTTTCTTT.

The CDR3 region is CASIEQGSNYGYTF. The CDR3 bases are TGTGCCAGTATCGAACAGGGTTCTAACTATGGCTACACCTTC. The rearrangement joins TRBV19 to TRBJ1-2, with D possibly being TRBD1 (6 bases). The CDR3 is 14 residues long. Germline V lookup: CDR1 LNHDA, CDR2 SQIVND (reference sequence). V was pared by 7 bases and J by 0 bases, with 12 bases between. The entire variable domain, with the rest obtained from reference TRBV19 and TRBJ1-2, is as follows: DGGITQSPKYLFRKEGQNVTLSCEQNLNHDAMYWYRQDPGQGLRLIYYSQIVNDFQKGDIAEGYSVSREKKESFPLTVTSAQKNPTAFYLCASIEQGSNYGYTFGSGTRLTVV.

The chain couples TRBV2 to TRBJ1-5; a weak D match, TRBD1 (5 bases). CDR3 size: 13 residues. V lost 5 bases and J lost 8, with 13 bases in between. Germline V CDR1 and CDR2: SNHLY, FYNNEI. The CDR3 spells CASSTAGGKPQHF. Written as DNA, the CDR3 is TGTGCCAGCAGTACCGCGGGGGGAAAGCCCCAGCATTTT.

This clone was observed a handful of times. The chain combines TRBV28 with TRBJ2-4, with TRBD1 matching over 10 bases. The CDR3 has 14 amino acids. The V gene end was trimmed by 4 bases and the J gene end by 7 bases; junction bases not matched to a gene: 4. Germline loops: CDR1 MDHEN, CDR2 SYDVKM. CDR3 sequence reads: CASSSAGQGNIQYF. The CDR3 nucleotides are TGTGCCAGCAGTTCCGCGGGACAGGGGAACATTCAGTACTTC.

The rearrangement links TRBV2 to TRBJ2-7; 7 nucleotides match TRBD1. Germline CDR1 is SNHLY and CDR2 is FYNNEI. V dropped 7 bases and J dropped 6; count of bases not matched to a gene: 9. CDR3 length: 13 amino acids. CDR3 sequence reads: CASTRDRDGEQYF. The CDR3 DNA follows: TGTGCCAGCACTCGTGACAGGGATGGCGAGCAGTACTTC. Together with reference TRBV2 and TRBJ2-7, the CDR3 gives the full variable domain: EPEVTQTPSHQVTQMGQEVILRCVPISNHLYFYWYRQILGQKVEFLVSFYNNEISEKSEIFDDQFSVERPDGSNFTLKIRSTKLEDSAMYFCASTRDRDGEQYFGPGTRLTVT.

The chain carries TRBV5-1 and TRBJ2-5; D is possibly TRBD2 (6 bases). V was cut by 3 bases and J by 1 base, with 10 bases left in between. The germline V gene encodes CDR1 SGHRS and CDR2 YFSETQ. CDR3 length: 14 amino acids. The chain's CDR3 is CASSWRGFQETQYF. The DNA for the CDR3 is TGCGCCAGCAGCTGGCGGGGATTCCAAGAGACCCAGTACTTC.

This clone came up a few times. The V gene is TRBV5-1, the J gene TRBJ2-7; D may be TRBD1 (5 bases). Germline V gene sequence: CDR1 SGHRS, CDR2 YFSETQ. V lost 1 base and J 1 base, leaving 12 bases between the germline ends. The CDR3 totals 15 residues. The CDR3 nucleotides are TGCGCCAGCAGCTTGCAGGGCCTGGTTTCCTACGAGCAGTACTTC. Translated: CASSLQGLVSYEQYF.

This clone has just a few counts. This sequence joins TRBV5-1 and TRBJ1-2, with 7 bases aligning to TRBD1. The CDR3 has 17 residues. Germline lookup yields CDR1 SGHRS and CDR2 YFSETQ. Trimming removed 0 bases from V and 4 bases from J; junction bases left unmatched: 12. The chain's CDR3 is CASSLAPRQGGPYGYTF. CDR3 DNA: TGCGCCAGCAGCTTGGCCCCCCGGCAGGGGGGCCCCTATGGCTACACCTTC.

The chain couples TRBV27 to TRBJ2-4; the match to TRBD2 covers 7 bases. The V segment lost 1 base and the J segment 8 bases; nucleotides outside the gene matches: 5. The CDR3 covers 14 residues. Germline lookup yields CDR1 MNHEY and CDR2 SMNVEV (reference sequence). As DNA, the CDR3 is TGTGCCAGCAGTTTATACCCAGGGAGGGACATTCAGTACTTC. It codes for CASSLYPGRDIQYF.